This T cell receptor (beta chain) stems from a study of shared clonotypes between healthy human individuals. Across the whole study: The study used three CD4 naive, three CD4 memory, two CD8 naive and one CD8 memory plate per donor.

J gave up 3 bases and V 6 bases, and 4 bases lay outside the gene matches. The CDR3 length is 12 residues. Germline CDR1 is SQVTM and CDR2 is ANQGSEA. CD45RA+ naive and CD45RA-negative memory subsets were separated from CD4+ cells. Template for every sorted-subset replicate PCR totaled around 200 ng DNA, roughly 30,000 T cell genomes. Clones were read by immunoSEQ multiplex PCR, and TCRdb kept only the in-frame ones, dropping some. The sample lists about 1.5 million clones, around 97% occurring once. This clone was picked up a small number of times. Its antigen is currently unknown. Distinct nucleotide sequences in the sample also encode this CDR3. Overall study findings and caveats: Naive subsets usually exceeded memory subsets in estimated richness.

The chain uses TRBV29-1 and TRBJ2-7; TRBD1 matches at 8 bases. The sample taken for sequencing was naive CD4+ T cells sorted from blood. Subset reported: CD45RA+ positively selected. The sequence came from a man aged 25 to 40 in good health. The CDR3 nucleotides are TGCAGCGTCGGACAGGGTGGCTACGAGCAGTACTTC. This codes for CSVGQGGYEQYF.